These 29 T cell receptor beta chains were sequenced from one sample in a study of blood T cell repertoires in COVID-19. The table came from immunoSEQ multiplex PCR; TCRdb's copy has only in-frame clones and leaves some out. The table lists over 600,000 clones, 90% of them singletons. Sample: peripheral blood. Receptors originate from a woman aged 18-29 years with acute or convalescent COVID-19.

The V gene is TRBV5-8, the J gene TRBJ1-1; 7 bases agree with TRBD1. The J segment lost 4 bases and the V segment lost 2 bases, leaving 2 bases of the junction unmatched. The CDR3 runs 13 residues. Germline CDR1 and CDR2: SGHTS and YDEGEE. The CDR3 DNA reads TGTGCCAGCAGCTTTGCAGGGGGCACTGAAGCTTTCTTT. Translated, it gives CASSFAGGTEAFF.

V usage is TRBV11-3 and J usage is TRBJ2-3, with 10 bases matching TRBD2. The CDR3 is made up of 17 amino acids. The germline gives CDR1 SGHNT, CDR2 YENEEA. With V trimmed by 5 bases and J by 0 bases, 8 bases remained unmatched. DNA of the CDR3: TGTGCCAGCAGCGCAGCGGGGGGGCCGGAGAGCACAGATACGCAGTATTTT. Its protein is CASSAAGGPESTDTQYF.

This clone has a single count. The chain links TRBV6-5 to TRBJ2-2; tentatively, D is TRBD1 (6 bases). In germline, CDR1 is MNHEY, CDR2 SVGAGI. The length of the CDR3 is 15 residues. Trimming took 8 bases from V and 0 from J, leaving 13 bases between them. The CDR3: CASFSDSANTGELFF. The DNA of the CDR3 is TGTGCCAGCTTTTCGGACAGCGCGAACACCGGGGAGCTGTTTTTT.

V gene TRBV15 combines with J gene TRBJ2-5; D may be TRBD1 (5 bases). The CDR3 runs to 15 residues. V was shortened by 1 base and J by 5 bases, with 14 bases between the two germline ends. CDR1 and CDR2 from the germline V gene are LNHNV and YYDKDF (reference sequence). The CDR3 bases are TGTGCCACCAGCAGAGTACAGGTCACCCGGGAGACCCAGTACTTC. This codes for CATSRVQVTRETQYF.

The chain links TRBV11-2 to TRBJ2-6; tentatively, D is TRBD2 (5 bases). V was trimmed by 1 base and J by 2 bases, leaving 9 bases between them. The length of the CDR3 is 16 residues. CDR1 and CDR2 from the germline V gene are SGHAT and FQNNGV. The CDR3 spells CASSLAGSAGANVLTF. The CDR3 DNA reads as TGTGCCAGCAGCTTAGCGGGGTCCGCTGGGGCCAACGTCCTGACTTTC.

The chain combines TRBV19 with TRBJ2-7; 8 nucleotides align to TRBD1. The CDR3 has 16 residues. Germline-derived CDR1 and CDR2 are LNHDA and SQIVND (reference sequence). Unmatched junction bases numbered 10, after V lost 4 bases and J lost 2 bases. The CDR3: CASSNPGQGATYEQYF. The DNA for the CDR3 is TGTGCCAGTAGTAATCCGGGGCAGGGGGCGACCTACGAGCAGTACTTC.

This chain joins TRBV25-1 and TRBJ2-1, with a tentative D call TRBD2 (6 bases). The CDR3 consists of 12 residues. Trimming took 3 bases from V and 6 from J, leaving 6 bases between them. CDR1 and CDR2 from the germline V gene are MGHDK and SYGVNS. The CDR3 bases are TGTGCCAGCAGTGAGGGGGGCAATGAGCAGTTCTTC. Protein sequence: CASSEGGNEQFF.

In nucleotides, the CDR3 is TGTGCCAGCAGCCAAGGTGGGACAGGGAAGAGGGAGACCCAGTACTTC. It is translated as CASSQGGTGKRETQYF. The J gene is TRBJ2-5, the V gene TRBV14; 9 positions match TRBD1. CDR3 length equals 16 residues. Germline CDR1 and CDR2: SGHDN and FVKESK. Trimming removed 1 base from V and 5 bases from J; junction bases left unmatched: 8.

The chain recombines TRBV15 with TRBJ2-2; D is unresolved. Trimming shortened V by 0 bases and J by 3 bases, and 11 bases separated the two germline ends. This CDR3 contains 16 residues. Germline V gene sequence: CDR1 LNHNV, CDR2 YYDKDF (reference sequence). CDR3 protein: CATSRDRWSDTGELFF. The DNA for the CDR3 is TGTGCCACCAGCAGAGATAGGTGGAGTGACACCGGGGAGCTGTTTTTT.

The chain links TRBV27 to TRBJ1-2; D possibly corresponds to TRBD1 (6 bases). The length of the CDR3 is 14 residues. Germline loops: CDR1 MNHEY, CDR2 SMNVEV (reference sequence). V lost 2 bases and J 5 bases, leaving 12 bases between the germline ends. For the CDR3, the DNA is TGTGCCAGCAGTTTAACCGTCCAGGGGTATGGCTACACCTTC. Translation gives CASSLTVQGYGYTF.

This CDR3 is CASSLGTGRKYF. The CDR3 DNA is TGTGCCAGCAGCTTGGGGACAGGGCGGAAGTACTTC. J is TRBJ2-4 and V is TRBV7-9; 9 nucleotides match TRBD1. The ends lost 3 bases at V and 14 bases at J; junction bases unmatched: 5. The CDR3 runs to 12 residues. CDR1 is SEHNR and CDR2 is FQNEAQ in the germline V gene (reference sequence).

The rearrangement links TRBV13 to TRBJ2-7; D is undetermined. Germline CDR1 is PRHDT and CDR2 is FYEKMQ (reference sequence). With 4 bases removed from V and 2 bases from J, the gap between germline ends came to 12 bases. The CDR3 covers 14 residues. In DNA, the CDR3 is TGTGCCAGCAGCTCTCCCTCGGTCGCCTACGAGCAGTACTTC. Residues: CASSSPSVAYEQYF. The full variable domain, its missing parts supplied by reference TRBV13 and TRBJ2-7, is AAGVIQSPRHLIKEKRETATLKCYPIPRHDTVYWYQQGPGQDPQFLISFYEKMQSDKGSIPDRFSAQQFSDYHSELNMSSLELGDSALYFCASSSPSVAYEQYFGPGTRLTVT.

The chain links TRBV5-6 to TRBJ1-3; a possible D gene is TRBD1 (5 bases). V was clipped by 0 bases and J by 7 bases, with 11 bases between them. CDR1 is SGHDT, CDR2 YYEEEE, per germline. There are 14 residues in the CDR3. CDR3: CASSLGTFGNTIYF. The CDR3 coding sequence is TGTGCCAGCAGCTTGGGGACATTTGGGAACACCATATATTTT.

This chain links TRBV6-2 or TRBV6-3 with TRBJ2-2; 11 positions agree with TRBD2. Germline V gives CDR1 MNHEY, CDR2 SVGEGT. CDR3 length: 21 residues. Trimming removed 0 bases from V and 1 base from J; junction bases left unmatched: 13. CDR3 DNA sequence: TGTGCCAGCAGTTACTCTTCCCCCCGGCCTAGCGGGGGGAAGAACACCGGGGAGCTGTTTTTT. Protein product: CASSYSSPRPSGGKNTGELFF.

The gene calls are TRBV27 and TRBJ2-1, with D possibly TRBD2 on 6 matching bases. Germline V gene sequence: CDR1 MNHEY, CDR2 SMNVEV (reference sequence). CDR3 size: 14 residues. Trimming stripped 7 bases from V and 4 bases from J, with 14 bases between. The CDR3 bases are TGTGCCAGCACCACCGGGAGCTATTACAATGAGCAGTTCTTC. Translating it yields CASTTGSYYNEQFF.

The chain has TRBV3-1 (or the pseudogene TRBV3-2) and TRBJ1-3; D is unclear. This CDR3 contains 16 residues. Germline CDR1 and CDR2: LGHDT and YNNKEL (reference sequence). Trimming took 3 bases from V and 4 from J, leaving 16 bases between them. The CDR3 region is CASSQETGAGGNTIYF. CDR3 nucleotide sequence: TGTGCCAGCAGCCAGGAGACGGGCGCGGGAGGAAACACCATATATTTT.

This clone has a single count. The chain has TRBV5-1 and TRBJ2-7, with 13 bases identical to TRBD2. Losses at the gene ends were 4 bases for V and 4 bases for J; bases not matched to a gene: 11. Germline V lookup: CDR1 SGHRS, CDR2 YFSETQ. There are 17 residues in the CDR3. The CDR3 DNA reads TGCGCCAGCAGCCCACTAAGGACTAGCGGGGGAGGATACGAGCAGTACTTC. It translates to CASSPLRTSGGGYEQYF. The variable domain in full, with the rest retrieved from reference TRBV5-1 and TRBJ2-7, is KAGVTQTPRYLIKTRGQQVTLSCSPISGHRSVSWYQQTPGQGLQFLFEYFSETQRNKGNFPGRFSGRQFSNSRSEMNVSTLELGDSALYLCASSPLRTSGGGYEQYFGPGTRLTVT.

This chain links TRBV30 with TRBJ2-7; 7 bases line up with TRBD1. V lost 2 bases and J lost 2; bases outside the gene matches: 9. In germline, CDR1 is GTSNPN, CDR2 SVGIG (reference sequence). This CDR3 has 15 amino acids. The CDR3 sequence is CAWSRRGDRAYEQYF. CDR3 sequence (DNA): TGTGCCTGGAGTAGGAGAGGGGACAGAGCCTACGAGCAGTACTTC.

The CDR3 reads CASSDRGFNYGYTF. Here the CDR3 DNA reads TGTGCCAGCAGCGACAGGGGTTTCAACTATGGCTACACCTTC. The V call is TRBV9, the J call TRBJ1-2; 7 nucleotides agree with TRBD1. The ends lost 3 bases at V and 2 bases at J; junction bases unmatched: 4. There are 14 residues in the CDR3. Germline V gene data show CDR1 as SGDLS and CDR2 as YYNGEE.

This sequence joins TRBV19 and TRBJ1-2; the D gene is possibly TRBD1 (5 bases). The CDR3 consists of 15 residues. V was pared by 1 base and J by 7 bases, with 16 bases between. Germline CDR1 is LNHDA and CDR2 is SQIVND (reference sequence). CDR3 DNA sequence: TGTGCCAGTAGTATAGGGGGCAGGCATCCTGCTGGCTACACCTTC. This codes for CASSIGGRHPAGYTF.

This clone was seen a few times. V gene TRBV28 combines with J gene TRBJ1-2; perhaps TRBD1 as D (6 bases). The germline V gene has CDR1 MDHEN and CDR2 SYDVKM. The V end was cut by 4 bases, the J end by 4 bases, with 22 bases between. The CDR3 length is 17 residues. This chain's CDR3 is CASSYTGSVGPVYGYTF. In nucleotides, the CDR3 is TGTGCCAGCAGTTATACAGGGTCTGTGGGTCCGGTCTATGGCTACACCTTC.

The chain joins TRBV19 to TRBJ2-3; 11 bases agree with TRBD1. The CDR3 covers 16 residues. Losses at the gene ends were 8 bases for V and 7 bases for J; bases not matched to a gene: 14. Per germline, CDR1 LNHDA and CDR2 SQIVND (reference sequence). In DNA, the CDR3 is TGTGCCAGTGGGTCCCCTGGGACAGGGGGAACCTATACGCAGTATTTT. Residues: CASGSPGTGGTYTQYF.

The J gene is TRBJ1-1, the V gene TRBV5-4, with 9 bases fitting TRBD1. This CDR3 region has 16 residues. The trim removed 4 bases at V and 6 bases at J, leaving 13 bases unmatched. CDR1 SGHNT and CDR2 YYREEE come from the germline V gene (reference sequence). The CDR3, as DNA: TGTGCCAGCAGCCGCCCTGGGGGGACAGGGTGGTCTGAAGCTTTCTTT. Its protein is CASSRPGGTGWSEAFF.

The chain joins TRBV13 to TRBJ1-1, with 10 bases identical to TRBD1. Germline CDR1 is PRHDT and CDR2 is FYEKMQ (reference sequence). With 5 bases clipped from V and 4 bases from J, the junction kept 7 bases outside the gene matches. The CDR3 has 15 amino acids. Here the CDR3 reads CASSPTTGGGTEAFF. The CDR3 region has the DNA TGTGCCAGCAGCCCCACGACAGGGGGCGGCACTGAAGCTTTCTTT.

The chain links TRBV6-5 to TRBJ1-4; a weak D match, TRBD1 (5 bases). The CDR3 is made up of 14 amino acids. CDR1 MNHEY and CDR2 SVGAGI come from the germline V gene. V was clipped by 5 bases and J by 3 bases, with 10 bases between them. In DNA, the CDR3 is TGTGCCAGCAGTATCAGACAGCCTAATGAAAAACTGTTTTTT. It codes for CASSIRQPNEKLFF.

This clone was picked up one time. This sequence joins TRBV5-1 and TRBJ1-2; D remains ambiguous. V lost 2 bases and J lost 2, with 16 bases in between. Germline loops: CDR1 SGHRS, CDR2 YFSETQ. CDR3 length equals 16 residues. The CDR3 coding sequence is TGCGCCAGCAGCTTTGCGGCCGGCCTCTCAAACTATGGCTACACCTTC. Encoded protein: CASSFAAGLSNYGYTF.

The genes are TRBV6-2 or TRBV6-3 and TRBJ1-1; TRBD1 matches 8 bases. CDR3 length: 16 residues. CDR1 is MNHEY, CDR2 SVGEGT, per germline. Trimming at V came to 5 bases and at J to 2 bases, leaving 10 bases not matched to a gene. DNA for the CDR3: TGTGCCAGCAGTCCCTGGACAGGGATTGTAAACACTGAAGCTTTCTTT. This gives the protein CASSPWTGIVNTEAFF.

The chain links TRBV7-9 to TRBJ2-3; D is perhaps TRBD1 (7 bases). Trimming removed 5 bases from V and 2 bases from J, with 14 bases in between. The CDR3 sequence is 15 residues long. Looked up from germline, CDR1 is SEHNR and CDR2 is FQNEAQ (reference sequence). The CDR3 is CASSPRGAFTDTQYF. CDR3 DNA: TGTGCCAGCAGCCCCAGGGGGGCCTTCACAGATACGCAGTATTTT.

The chain carries TRBV9 and TRBJ1-2; no firm D call. There are 13 residues in the CDR3. V was pared by 3 bases and J by 0 bases, with 6 bases between. The V gene's germline CDR1 is SGDLS and CDR2 YYNGEE. The CDR3 DNA reads as TGTGCCAGCAGCGGACTCGCTAACTATGGCTACACCTTC. The encoded protein is CASSGLANYGYTF.